This entry lists 27 T cell receptor beta chains sequenced from one sample in a study of cytomegalovirus exposure and HLA in healthy donors. Sequencing used immunoSEQ multiplex PCR; TCRdb keeps in-frame clones, though not all of them. Of 150,000 to 200,000 clones in the sample, 75% to 90% were seen once. Sequencing used PBMCs. These receptors came from a woman younger than 35 in good health and CMV-seronegative.

The chain combines TRBV5-8 with TRBJ2-5, with D uncertain. The CDR3 totals 14 residues. Per the germline V gene, CDR1 is SGHTS and CDR2 is YDEGEE. V was clipped by 0 bases and J by 4 bases, with 10 bases between them. DNA for the CDR3: TGTGCCAGCAGCTTGGTCTTGGCAGGAGAGACCCAGTACTTC. This translates into CASSLVLAGETQYF.

The rearrangement uses TRBV5-6 and TRBJ2-1; 8 bases align to TRBD2. The trim removed 4 bases at V and 2 bases at J, leaving 5 bases unmatched. The CDR3 extends over 15 amino acids. Per germline, CDR1 SGHDT and CDR2 YYEEEE. The chain's CDR3 is CASSPAGGAYNEQFF. DNA for the CDR3: TGTGCCAGCAGCCCCGCGGGGGGCGCCTACAATGAGCAGTTCTTC. Looking up the rest from reference TRBV5-6 and TRBJ2-1 gives the full variable domain: DAGVTQSPTHLIKTRGQQVTLRCSPKSGHDTVSWYQQALGQGPQFIFQYYEEEERQRGNFPDRFSGHQFPNYSSELNVNALLLGDSALYLCASSPAGGAYNEQFFGPGTRLTVL.

This chain links TRBV18 with TRBJ2-3; 9 bases align to TRBD1. J was trimmed by 4 bases and V by 3 bases; bases with no gene match: 8. The CDR3 has 16 residues. The germline CDR1 and CDR2 sequences are KGHSH and LQKENI. The CDR3 DNA reads as TGTGCCAGCTCACCGAGACAGGGGGATCTTTCAGATACGCAGTATTTT. The encoded protein is CASSPRQGDLSDTQYF.

The gene calls are TRBV7-3 and TRBJ1-2; 8 bases match TRBD1. Germline V gives CDR1 SGHTA, CDR2 FQGTGA. The CDR3 extends over 18 amino acids. V lost 1 base and J lost 0; bases outside the gene matches: 10. The CDR3, as DNA: TGTGCCAGCAGCTTAATAGGGACAGGTCCGGTTTCTAACTATGGCTACACCTTC. Amino acids: CASSLIGTGPVSNYGYTF.

The rearrangement joins TRBV5-4 to TRBJ1-5, with D possibly matching TRBD1 (6 bases). Germline-derived CDR1 and CDR2 are SGHNT and YYREEE (reference sequence). The CDR3 loop spans 15 amino acids. V lost 2 bases and J 0 bases, leaving 9 bases between the germline ends. In DNA form, the CDR3 reads TGTGCCAGCAGCTTTGGACAGAATAGCAATCAGCCCCAGCATTTT. This sequence encodes CASSFGQNSNQPQHF.

The CDR3 DNA reads TGTGCCTGGGGAACAGGGGTAAACGAGCAGTACTTC. This translates into CAWGTGVNEQYF. This chain connects TRBV30 to TRBJ2-7; TRBD1 agrees at 7 bases. Germline values: CDR1 GTSNPN, CDR2 SVGIG (reference sequence). The junction had 6 bases not matched to a gene; V was cut back by 5 bases and J by 5 bases. The CDR3 loop spans 12 amino acids.

The genes are TRBV14 and TRBJ2-1, with TRBD2 identical over 9 bases. Germline CDR1 SGHDN, CDR2 FVKESK. J was trimmed by 2 bases and V by 4 bases; bases with no gene match: 3. This CDR3 has 15 amino acids. The CDR3 loop reads CASSPSSGTYNEQFF. The CDR3 coding sequence is TGTGCCAGCAGCCCATCTAGCGGGACCTACAATGAGCAGTTCTTC.

V usage is TRBV7-2 and J usage is TRBJ2-7, with 9 bases that match TRBD2. J lost 5 bases, V lost 2 bases, and 10 bases had no gene match. The germline CDR1 and CDR2 sequences are SGHTA and FQGNSA. The CDR3 covers 16 residues. The CDR3 reads CASSLTYSGSGHEQYF. CDR3 coding DNA: TGTGCCAGCAGCTTAACATATAGCGGGAGTGGCCACGAGCAGTACTTC.

The gene calls are TRBV19 and TRBJ1-2; unclear D gene. The V end was cut by 3 bases, the J end by 5 bases, with 10 bases between. The CDR3 length is 13 residues. The germline gives CDR1 LNHDA, CDR2 SQIVND (reference sequence). The CDR3 is CASSISGSYGYTF. The CDR3 bases are TGTGCCAGTAGTATTAGTGGTAGTTATGGCTACACCTTC.

This clone was picked up a small number of times. This chain links TRBV5-1 with TRBJ2-5, with 11 bases identical to TRBD1. This CDR3 is built from 15 residues. V dropped 3 bases and J dropped 5; count of bases not matched to a gene: 6. Germline-derived CDR1 and CDR2 are SGHRS and YFSETQ. In DNA, the CDR3 is TGCGCCAGCAGCTCAGGCGGGGACAGGGGGGAGACCCAGTACTTC. Its protein product is CASSSGGDRGETQYF.

The rearrangement links TRBV1 to TRBJ1-1. TRBV1 has pseudogene status. This CDR3 has 18 amino acids. CDR3 sequence: CTSSQAVRGKCMNTEAFF. The CDR3 DNA reads as TGCACCAGCAGCCAAGCCGTCCGGGGGAAATGTATGAACACTGAAGCTTTCTTT.

The chain has TRBV28 and TRBJ2-5, with D tentatively TRBD1 (5 bases). This CDR3 is 15 amino acids long. V lost 8 bases and J lost 4, with 20 bases in between. Per germline, CDR1 MDHEN and CDR2 SYDVKM. This chain's CDR3 is CASLTRAGLRETQYF. CDR3 DNA sequence: TGTGCCAGCCTAACCAGGGCAGGATTAAGAGAGACCCAGTACTTC.

This chain uses TRBV6-4 with TRBJ1-5; the D is unclear. Trimming removed 6 bases at V and 7 bases at J, with 13 bases between. The CDR3 loop spans 13 amino acids. CDR1 is MRHNA and CDR2 is SNTAGT in the germline V gene. The CDR3 loop is CASSSEEGQPQHF. The CDR3 DNA reads TGTGCCAGCAGCTCTGAGGAGGGCCAGCCCCAGCATTTT.

This chain links TRBV5-8 with TRBJ1-5; 7 nucleotides agree with TRBD1. Germline V gene lookup returns CDR1 SGHTS and CDR2 YDEGEE. The V and J ends lost 4 bases and 7 bases, in that order; junction bases with no gene match: 5. This CDR3 has 13 residues. In DNA, the CDR3 is TGTGCCAGCAGCCTAGACAGGGAACAGCCCCAGCATTTT. Its translation is CASSLDREQPQHF. The full variable domain, with the rest looked up from reference TRBV5-8 and TRBJ1-5, is EAGVTQSPTHLIKTRGQQATLRCSPISGHTSVYWYQQALGLGLQFLLWYDEGEERNRGNFPPRFSGRQFPNYSSELNVNALELEDSALYLCASSLDREQPQHFGDGTRLSIL.

The rearrangement links TRBV27 to TRBJ2-1; tentatively, D is TRBD1 (6 bases). The V end was cut by 5 bases, the J end by 3 bases, with 11 bases between. Germline V CDR1 and CDR2: MNHEY, SMNVEV (reference sequence). The CDR3 has 14 amino acids. CDR3 in DNA: TGTGCCAGCAGTCGGGACATCGGCTACAATGAGCAGTTCTTC. As protein: CASSRDIGYNEQFF.

This chain uses TRBV4-1 with TRBJ1-1, with 7 bases lining up with TRBD1. Germline V gene sequence: CDR1 MGHRA, CDR2 YSYEKL. J gave up 1 base and V 4 bases, and 15 bases lay outside the gene matches. This CDR3 comprises 18 residues. The CDR3: CASSPPPGGRGANTEAFF. The CDR3 DNA follows: TGCGCCAGCAGCCCTCCTCCGGGTGGCAGGGGGGCGAACACTGAAGCTTTCTTT.

The chain combines TRBV5-1 with TRBJ1-2; maybe TRBD1 (5 bases). Trimming cost V 4 bases and J 6 bases, with 19 bases left between them. The germline V gene has CDR1 SGHRS and CDR2 YFSETQ. This CDR3 region has 15 residues. CDR3 sequence: CASSEDGTSLNGYTF. In DNA, the CDR3 is TGCGCCAGCAGCGAGGACGGGACTTCCTTGAATGGCTACACCTTC.

The chain is built from TRBV5-1 and TRBJ1-1, with D uncertain. This CDR3 comprises 15 residues. CDR1 is SGHRS, CDR2 YFSETQ, per germline. V lost 1 base to trimming and J lost 6 bases, with 16 bases between them. CDR3 amino acids: CASSLSTAIGAEAFF. The DNA of the CDR3 is TGCGCCAGCAGCTTGAGCACGGCTATTGGAGCTGAAGCTTTCTTT.

The rearrangement joins TRBV5-8 to TRBJ1-1; the D gene is possibly TRBD1 (5 bases). Germline CDR1 SGHTS, CDR2 YDEGEE. This CDR3 has 13 residues. The V end was cut by 4 bases, the J end by 2 bases, with 9 bases between. The CDR3 region is CASSPGFNTEAFF. As DNA, the CDR3 is TGTGCCAGCAGCCCAGGGTTTAACACTGAAGCTTTCTTT.

The rearrangement joins TRBV5-1 to TRBJ2-2, with a weak D call TRBD2 (5 bases). Germline lookup yields CDR1 SGHRS and CDR2 YFSETQ. This CDR3 region has 16 residues. V dropped 4 bases and J dropped 1 base, with 14 bases sitting between them. The CDR3 spells CASSVTVGGNTGELFF. DNA of the CDR3: TGCGCCAGCAGCGTGACTGTCGGAGGGAACACCGGGGAGCTGTTTTTT. The full variable domain, in which reference TRBV5-1 and TRBJ2-2 provide the parts outside the CDR3, is KAGVTQTPRYLIKTRGQQVTLSCSPISGHRSVSWYQQTPGQGLQFLFEYFSETQRNKGNFPGRFSGRQFSNSRSEMNVSTLELGDSALYLCASSVTVGGNTGELFFGEGSRLTVL.

The chain carries TRBV9 and TRBJ2-5; 8 nucleotides align to TRBD2. Germline values: CDR1 SGDLS, CDR2 YYNGEE. With 0 bases clipped from V and 5 bases from J, the junction kept 6 bases outside the gene matches. This CDR3 comprises 15 residues. CDR3 region: CASSVAGGAIETQYF. The CDR3 coding sequence is TGTGCCAGCAGCGTAGCCGGGGGGGCCATCGAGACCCAGTACTTC.

The gene calls are TRBV4-3 and TRBJ2-1; D possibly corresponds to TRBD2 (5 bases). This CDR3 is built from 17 residues. Germline CDR1 is LGHNA and CDR2 is YSLEER. Trimming removed 4 bases from V and 8 bases from J, with 24 bases in between. CDR3 bases: TGCGCCAGCAGCCCCTCTCTCGCAAATACTAGAGGCGATGAGCAGTTCTTC. Protein sequence: CASSPSLANTRGDEQFF.

CDR3 in amino acids: CSASGRAGLNTEAFF. The CDR3 nucleotides are TGCAGCGCTTCCGGCCGGGCAGGGCTGAACACTGAAGCTTTCTTT. This chain connects TRBV29-1 to TRBJ1-1; D is possibly TRBD1 (5 bases). V was trimmed by 7 bases and J by 0 bases, leaving 18 bases between them. The CDR3 is made up of 15 amino acids. Germline-derived CDR1 and CDR2 are SQVTM and ANQGSEA.

This chain joins TRBV7-9 and TRBJ2-5, with 10 bases identical to TRBD2. The CDR3 runs to 16 residues. V shed 5 bases, J shed 1 base, and the junction held 7 bases outside the gene matches. Germline loops: CDR1 SEHNR, CDR2 FQNEAQ (reference sequence). The CDR3 loop is CASSPPSGSLQETQYF. Written as DNA, the CDR3 is TGTGCCAGCAGCCCTCCTAGCGGGAGCCTCCAAGAGACCCAGTACTTC.

CDR3 coding DNA: TGCGCCAGCAGCTTAAGAGCGGGAGGGCAAGATACGCAGTATTTT. Translated: CASSLRAGGQDTQYF. The genes are TRBV5-1 and TRBJ2-3; 10 bases are a match to TRBD2. Germline-derived CDR1 and CDR2 are SGHRS and YFSETQ. The CDR3 contains 15 residues. Losses at the gene ends were 2 bases for V and 5 bases for J; bases not matched to a gene: 5.

This clone was counted many times. This chain joins TRBV7-6 and TRBJ1-2; 9 nucleotides align to TRBD1. The germline V gene encodes CDR1 SGHVS and CDR2 FNYEAQ. The V and J ends lost 0 bases and 5 bases, in that order; junction bases with no gene match: 4. This CDR3 is 15 amino acids long. The DNA of the CDR3 is TGTGCCAGCAGCTTAGCACAGGGGGCAGGGTATGGCTACACCTTC. Its protein is CASSLAQGAGYGYTF.

The chain combines TRBV5-4 with TRBJ1-5; tentative D call: TRBD1 (5 bases). The germline V gene encodes CDR1 SGHNT and CDR2 YYREEE (reference sequence). V was pared by 4 bases and J by 9 bases, with 17 bases between. The CDR3 is made up of 14 amino acids. The CDR3 protein is CASSIMGQSGPQHF. The CDR3 DNA sequence: TGTGCCAGCAGCATAATGGGGCAATCAGGGCCCCAGCATTTT.